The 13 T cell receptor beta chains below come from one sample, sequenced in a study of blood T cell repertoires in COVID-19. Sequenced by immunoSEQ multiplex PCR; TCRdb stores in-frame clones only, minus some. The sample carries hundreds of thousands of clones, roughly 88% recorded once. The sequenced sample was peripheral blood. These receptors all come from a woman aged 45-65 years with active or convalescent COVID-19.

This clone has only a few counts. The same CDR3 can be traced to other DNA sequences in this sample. CDR3 in amino acids: CASSLGGFPYGYTF. CDR3 sequence (DNA): TGTGCCAGCAGTTTAGGAGGCTTCCCCTATGGCTACACCTTC. The rearrangement uses TRBV27 and TRBJ1-2; D unclear. In germline, CDR1 is MNHEY, CDR2 SMNVEV (reference sequence). V was pared by 2 bases and J by 4 bases, with 11 bases between. This CDR3 is built from 14 residues.

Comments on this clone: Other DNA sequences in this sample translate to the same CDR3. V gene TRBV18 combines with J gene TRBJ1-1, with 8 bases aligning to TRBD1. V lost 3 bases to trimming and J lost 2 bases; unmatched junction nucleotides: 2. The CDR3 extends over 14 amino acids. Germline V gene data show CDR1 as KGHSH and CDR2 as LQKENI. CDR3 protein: CASSPQGANTEAFF. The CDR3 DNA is TGTGCCAGCTCACCGCAGGGGGCAAACACTGAAGCTTTCTTT. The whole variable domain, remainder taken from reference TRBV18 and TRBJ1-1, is NAGVMQNPRHLVRRRGQEARLRCSPMKGHSHVYWYRQLPEEGLKFMVYLQKENIIDESGMPKERFSAEFPKEGPSILRIQQVVRGDSAAYFCASSPQGANTEAFFGQGTRLTVV.

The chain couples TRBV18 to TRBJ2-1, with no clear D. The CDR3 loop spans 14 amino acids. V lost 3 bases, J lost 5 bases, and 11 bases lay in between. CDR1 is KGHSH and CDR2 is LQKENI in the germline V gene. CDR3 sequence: CASSPSIMDNEQFF. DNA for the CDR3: TGTGCCAGCTCACCTAGTATTATGGACAATGAGCAGTTCTTC.

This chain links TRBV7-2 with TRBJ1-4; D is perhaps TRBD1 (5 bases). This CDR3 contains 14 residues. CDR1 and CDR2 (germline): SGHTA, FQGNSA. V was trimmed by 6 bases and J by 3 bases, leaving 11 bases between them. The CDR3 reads CASRSDSANEKLFF. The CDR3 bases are TGTGCCAGCAGGTCCGACAGCGCTAATGAAAAACTGTTTTTT. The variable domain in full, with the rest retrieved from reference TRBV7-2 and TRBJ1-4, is GAGVSQSPSNKVTEKGKDVELRCDPISGHTALYWYRQSLGQGLEFLIYFQGNSAPDKSGLPSDRFSAERTGGSVSTLTIQRTQQEDSAVYLCASRSDSANEKLFFGSGTQLSVL.

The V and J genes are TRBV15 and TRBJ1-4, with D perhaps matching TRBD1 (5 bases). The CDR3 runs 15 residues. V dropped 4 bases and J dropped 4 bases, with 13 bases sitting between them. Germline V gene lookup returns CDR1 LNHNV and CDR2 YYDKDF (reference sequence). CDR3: CATSISRQFNEKLFF. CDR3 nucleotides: TGTGCCACCAGCATCTCCCGACAGTTTAATGAAAAACTGTTTTTT.

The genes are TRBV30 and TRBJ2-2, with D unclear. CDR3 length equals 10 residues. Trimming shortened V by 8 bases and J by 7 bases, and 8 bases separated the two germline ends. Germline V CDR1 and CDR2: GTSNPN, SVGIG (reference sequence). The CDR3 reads CAQQSGELFF. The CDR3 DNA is TGTGCCCAACAGAGCGGGGAGCTGTTTTTT.

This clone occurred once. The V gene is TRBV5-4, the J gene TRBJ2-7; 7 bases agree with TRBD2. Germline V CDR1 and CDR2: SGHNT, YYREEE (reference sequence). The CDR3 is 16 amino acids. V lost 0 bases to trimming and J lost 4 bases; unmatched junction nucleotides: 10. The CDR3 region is CASSLAGGGGIYEQYF. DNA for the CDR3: TGTGCCAGCAGCTTGGCCGGAGGCGGGGGAATTTACGAGCAGTACTTC.

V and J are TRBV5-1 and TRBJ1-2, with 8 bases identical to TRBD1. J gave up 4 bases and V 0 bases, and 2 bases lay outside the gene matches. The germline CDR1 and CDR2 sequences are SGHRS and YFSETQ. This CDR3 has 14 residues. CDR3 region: CASSLGGQVYGYTF. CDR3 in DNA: TGCGCCAGCAGCTTGGGGGGACAGGTCTATGGCTACACCTTC. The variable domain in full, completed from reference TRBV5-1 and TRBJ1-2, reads KAGVTQTPRYLIKTRGQQVTLSCSPISGHRSVSWYQQTPGQGLQFLFEYFSETQRNKGNFPGRFSGRQFSNSRSEMNVSTLELGDSALYLCASSLGGQVYGYTFGSGTRLTVV.

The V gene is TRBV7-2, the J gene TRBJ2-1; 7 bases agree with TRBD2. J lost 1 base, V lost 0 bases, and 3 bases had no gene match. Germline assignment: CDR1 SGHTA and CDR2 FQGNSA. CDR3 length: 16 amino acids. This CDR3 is CASSLASSGSYNEQFF. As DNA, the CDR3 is TGTGCCAGCAGCTTAGCGAGTAGCGGGTCCTACAATGAGCAGTTCTTC.

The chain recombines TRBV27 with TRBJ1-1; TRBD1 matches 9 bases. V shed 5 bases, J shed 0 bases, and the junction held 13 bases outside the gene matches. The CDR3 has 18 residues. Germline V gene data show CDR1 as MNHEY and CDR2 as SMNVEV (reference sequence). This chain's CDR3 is CASSLLSGTGTVNTEAFF. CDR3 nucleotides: TGTGCCAGCAGTCTTCTTTCCGGGACAGGGACGGTGAACACTGAAGCTTTCTTT.

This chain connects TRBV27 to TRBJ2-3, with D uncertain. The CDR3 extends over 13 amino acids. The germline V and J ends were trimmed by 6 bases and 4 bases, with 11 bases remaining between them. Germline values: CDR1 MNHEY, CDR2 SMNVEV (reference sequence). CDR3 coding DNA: TGTGCCAGCAGGCTATACCCCGCAGATACGCAGTATTTT. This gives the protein CASRLYPADTQYF.

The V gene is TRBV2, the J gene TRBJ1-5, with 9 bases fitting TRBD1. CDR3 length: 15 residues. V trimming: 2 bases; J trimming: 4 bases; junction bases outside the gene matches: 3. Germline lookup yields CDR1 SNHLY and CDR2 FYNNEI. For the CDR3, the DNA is TGTGCCAGCAGTGAATTGGGACAGGGTAATCAGCCCCAGCATTTT. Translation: CASSELGQGNQPQHF.

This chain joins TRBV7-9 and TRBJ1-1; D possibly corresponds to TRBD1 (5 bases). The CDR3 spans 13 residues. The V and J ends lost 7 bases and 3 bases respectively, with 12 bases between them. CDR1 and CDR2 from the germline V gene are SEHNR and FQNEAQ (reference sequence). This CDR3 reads CASKLTGDTEAFF. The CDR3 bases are TGTGCCAGCAAGCTCACGGGGGACACTGAAGCTTTCTTT.